The next 12 T cell receptor beta chains were all read from a single sample in a study of T-cell memory formation after mild COVID-19. TCRdb re-analysed the 5' RACE reads in MiXCR, keeping a single row per CDR3 protein. The profile shows a few hundred thousand distinct CDR3 sequences, 25% to 30% of them singletons. Material for sequencing was PBMCs or a T cell subset sorted from them (not recorded which). The receptors were sampled from an adult woman who had mild COVID-19 (a few samples of this study predate the infection). Cell type and time point are not known.

This clonotype came up a few times. The chain is built from TRBV2 and TRBJ2-7; either TRBD1 or TRBD2 may supply D (5 bases each). The CDR3 contains 14 residues. The germline V gene has CDR1 SNHLY and CDR2 FYNNEI. Trimming pared 7 bases from V and 8 bases from J, leaving 21 bases between. The CDR3 protein is CASNPRGRVAKQYF. CDR3 nucleotide sequence: TGTGCCAGCAACCCGAGGGGCAGGGTAGCGAAGCAGTACTTC.

There are a few counts of this clonotype. The V gene is TRBV7-6, the J gene TRBJ2-1, with 9 bases matching TRBD1. Germline V CDR1 and CDR2: SGHVS, FNYEAQ. V gave up 5 bases and J gave up 8 bases; unmatched junction bases: 7. The CDR3 runs 14 residues. This chain's CDR3 is CASSRDRDPDEQFF. The CDR3 DNA sequence: TGTGCCAGCAGCCGGGACAGGGACCCTGATGAGCAGTTCTTC.

This chain uses TRBV6-4 with TRBJ2-5, with TRBD2 as a possible D gene (7 bases). Between the trimmed V and J ends, which lost 2 bases and 6 bases, there was a span of 19 bases. Germline lookup yields CDR1 MRHNA and CDR2 SNTAGT. This CDR3 contains 16 residues. Written as DNA, the CDR3 is TGTGCCAGCAGTGACGCGTGGAGGGGGGGCTCGAAGACCCAGTACTTC. Protein sequence: CASSDAWRGGSKTQYF.

This chain joins TRBV24-1 and TRBJ1-5; perhaps TRBD1 as D (5 bases). CDR1 and CDR2 (germline): KGHDR, SFDVKD. V was shortened by 5 bases and J by 4 bases, with 11 bases between the two germline ends. This CDR3 is 14 amino acids long. The CDR3 region has the DNA TGTGCCACCAGTGCCCAGGGACCGAATCAGCCCCAGCATTTT. Its translation is CATSAQGPNQPQHF.

The chain links TRBV4-2 to TRBJ2-3, with TRBD2 identical over 7 bases. The CDR3 length is 16 residues. CDR1 is LGHNA and CDR2 is YNFKEQ in the germline V gene. Trimming took 1 base from V and 1 from J; bases not matched to a gene: 5. This CDR3 is CASSQAQREGTDTQYF. Written as DNA, the CDR3 is TGTGCCAGCAGCCAAGCTCAGCGGGAAGGCACAGATACGCAGTATTTT.

The chain has TRBV7-8 and TRBJ2-5; D may be TRBD2 (6 bases). Trimming stripped 2 bases from V and 5 bases from J, with 18 bases between. CDR3 length: 16 residues. From germline, CDR1 is SGHVS and CDR2 FQNEAQ. In nucleotides, the CDR3 is TGTGCCAGCAGCTTAATCTCTTCGGGAGAGCTTGAGACCCAGTACTTC. Translation: CASSLISSGELETQYF.

The rearrangement uses TRBV18 and TRBJ2-1; TRBD2 matches at 12 bases. Losses at the gene ends were 1 base for V and 2 bases for J; bases not matched to a gene: 3. The CDR3 runs 17 residues. Germline V CDR1 and CDR2: KGHSH, LQKENI. In DNA form, the CDR3 reads TGTGCCAGCTCACCACTCCGGACTAGCGGGACCTACAATGAGCAGTTCTTC. Protein sequence: CASSPLRTSGTYNEQFF.

The rearrangement joins TRBV7-9 to TRBJ1-1, with unresolved D. The CDR3 is 15 amino acids. Per germline, CDR1 SEHNR and CDR2 FQNEAQ (reference sequence). V was clipped by 5 bases and J by 1 base, with 14 bases between them. The CDR3 loop is CASSQNLLENTEAFF. DNA for the CDR3: TGTGCCAGCAGCCAAAATCTTTTGGAGAACACTGAAGCTTTCTTT.

The chain combines TRBV12-3 or TRBV12-4 with TRBJ2-2, with TRBD2 identical over 8 bases. CDR3 length equals 16 residues. Trimming cost V 5 bases and J 7 bases; bases outside gene matches: 12. CDR3 nucleotides: TGTGCCAGCAGTGAGACTCCAGCGGGGGCGGGCGGGGAGCTGTTTTTT. Amino acid sequence: CASSETPAGAGGELFF.

The chain links TRBV27 to TRBJ2-5; D not resolved. V lost 2 bases and J 5 bases, leaving 12 bases between the germline ends. The CDR3 consists of 14 residues. CDR1 and CDR2 from the germline V gene are MNHEY and SMNVEV (reference sequence). CDR3 in DNA: TGTGCCAGCAGTTTAGGGGTCCCGTGGGAGACCCAGTACTTC. Protein: CASSLGVPWETQYF.

In this sample, this clonotype turned up a few times. J is TRBJ2-1 and V is TRBV4-1, with 7 bases that match TRBD1. Germline V gene sequence: CDR1 MGHRA, CDR2 YSYEKL. V gave up 4 bases and J gave up 3 bases; unmatched junction bases: 6. This CDR3 contains 15 residues. DNA for the CDR3: TGCGCCAGCAGCCGGGTCCGGGACAGCTACAATGAGCAGTTCTTC. Its protein is CASSRVRDSYNEQFF.

V usage is TRBV5-1 and J usage is TRBJ1-1, with D possibly matching TRBD1 (6 bases). V lost 0 bases, J lost 4 bases, and 10 bases lay in between. Germline CDR1 and CDR2: SGHRS and YFSETQ. The CDR3 contains 14 residues. Here the CDR3 reads CASSLAGAGTEAFF. The CDR3 nucleotides read TGCGCCAGCAGCTTGGCAGGGGCTGGCACTGAAGCTTTCTTT.